This T cell receptor (beta chain) was captured by sequencing in a study of cytomegalovirus exposure and HLA in healthy donors. Study-level results: Researchers counted around 170 TCR beta chains as cytomegalovirus-associated. TRBV6-2, TRBV6-3 and some other V segments were unresolvable in 87-base-pair reads.

While unrecorded immune exposures were likely, the donors were nominally healthy when sampled. On this clone: No antigen is known for it.

The CDR3 loop spans 17 amino acids. Trimming took off 6 bases at V and 9 bases at J, with 30 bases between the two ends. The germline gives CDR1 LNHDA, CDR2 SQIVND (reference sequence). The PCR used 60 Vbeta and 13 Jbeta primers. Per the original data handling: Later reanalysis found 70 million to 95 million unique TCR beta chains, around 9.9 million of them shared. Using immunoSEQ multiplex PCR, the repertoire was profiled, and TCRdb retains in-frame clones only, with some absent. The V and J calls and the clone size are those of that table, but D and trimming were determined from the DNA. This table has 140,000 to 150,000 clones, nearly 80% appearing once.

The gene calls are TRBV19 and TRBJ2-7; possible D gene TRBD2, 7 bases. The sequence was collected from a man aged 40-49 years in good health and CMV-seropositive. The sequenced sample consisted of PBMCs. Here the CDR3 DNA reads TGTGCCAGTAGAAGGGGGGGCCCCCGGGGGCGACCAGCAGGGCAGTACTTC. Its protein is CASRRGGPRGRPAGQYF.